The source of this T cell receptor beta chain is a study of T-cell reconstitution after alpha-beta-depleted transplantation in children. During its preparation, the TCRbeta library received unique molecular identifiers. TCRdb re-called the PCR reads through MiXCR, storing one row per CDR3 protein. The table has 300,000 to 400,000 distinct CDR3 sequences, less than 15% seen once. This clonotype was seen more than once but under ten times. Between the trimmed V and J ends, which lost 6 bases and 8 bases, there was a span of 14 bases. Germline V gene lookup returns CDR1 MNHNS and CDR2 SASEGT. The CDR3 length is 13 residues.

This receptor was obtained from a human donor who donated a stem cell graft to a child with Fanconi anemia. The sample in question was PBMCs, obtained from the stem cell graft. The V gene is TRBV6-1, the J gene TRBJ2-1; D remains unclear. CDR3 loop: CASRKGSRDEQFF. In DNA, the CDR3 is TGTGCCAGCAGAAAGGGCTCCCGAGATGAGCAGTTCTTC.